This T cell receptor beta chain originates from a study of OX40 agonist ivuxolimab in advanced cancers. Study summary: Given to patients was ivuxolimab, an agonistic anti-OX40 (CD134) antibody. Enrollees could have had prior anti-PD-1, anti-PD-L1 or anti-CTLA-4 therapy, which about 40% had received. Partial responses were achieved by three patients, of whom one had hepatocellular carcinoma and two had cutaneous melanoma.

Using immunoSEQ multiplex PCR, the repertoire was profiled, and TCRdb retains in-frame clones only, with some absent. The data show 45,000 to 65,000 clones, roughly 80% seen once. The germline gives CDR1 SGHNT, CDR2 YYREEE (reference sequence). This CDR3 region has 16 residues. Trimming cost V 0 bases and J 7 bases; bases outside gene matches: 8. Broader study findings: Researchers report that CD8+ T cells had, on average, more expanded clones than CD4+.

For this clone: Its target is unknown.

The source is an adult with an advanced solid tumor such as melanoma, head and neck, liver or kidney cancer. The sequencing here drew on CD4+ or CD8+ T cells sorted from blood, taken in a trial of the OX40 agonist ivuxolimab. The chain joins TRBV5-4 to TRBJ2-1; 9 positions match TRBD1. As DNA, the CDR3 is TGTGCCAGCAGCTTGGTCCGGGACAGGGCCAGGAATGAGCAGTTCTTC. This encodes CASSLVRDRARNEQFF.